The 21 T cell receptor beta chains reported below all come from one sample, sequenced in a study of post-analysis software for immune sequencing data. The study's findings and limits: TRBV5-6, TRBV5-1 and TRBV20-1 were among roughly five TRBV segments more frequent in patients than controls.

TCR beta libraries were prepared from cDNA with unique molecular identifiers. One entry per CDR3 protein, called by TCRdb with MiXCR from the PCR reads. The sample has approximately 730,000 distinct CDR3 sequences, approximately 44% seen once. Their specific antigens are unknown. Sequenced material: blood. These receptors were obtained from a girl aged 5-17 years with multiple sclerosis.

The chain joins TRBV7-9 to TRBJ2-3; 8 bases align to TRBD2. Looked up from germline, CDR1 is SEHNR and CDR2 is FQNEAQ (reference sequence). The trim removed 2 bases at V and 4 bases at J, leaving 14 bases unmatched. The CDR3 contains 18 residues. The CDR3 loop reads CASSLFVGSGKSADTQYF. The CDR3 DNA sequence: TGTGCCAGCAGCTTATTCGTCGGTAGCGGGAAATCTGCAGATACGCAGTATTTT.

This clonotype was observed a few times. V gene TRBV20-1 combines with J gene TRBJ2-1; TRBD2 matches 7 bases. Germline CDR1 and CDR2: DFQATT and SNEGSKA (reference sequence). The ends lost 5 bases at V and 5 bases at J; junction bases unmatched: 12. The CDR3 is 15 amino acids. The CDR3 nucleotides read TGCAGTGCTCACCGGGGGGAGGGCCTTGACAATGAGCAGTTCTTC. It codes for CSAHRGEGLDNEQFF.

J is TRBJ2-3 and V is TRBV20-1, with D uncertain. V was clipped by 0 bases and J by 5 bases, with 9 bases between them. This CDR3 region has 13 residues. The germline V gene has CDR1 DFQATT and CDR2 SNEGSKA (reference sequence). CDR3 sequence reads: CSAREGYRDTQYF. The CDR3 DNA is TGCAGTGCTAGAGAAGGCTACAGAGATACGCAGTATTTT.

CDR3 sequence: CASSEALAGEQFF. In DNA, the CDR3 is TGCGCCAGCAGTGAAGCCCTAGCGGGTGAGCAGTTCTTC. The chain joins TRBV10-1 to TRBJ2-1; 8 nucleotides match TRBD2. This CDR3 has 13 residues. V lost 3 bases to trimming and J lost 9 bases; unmatched junction nucleotides: 4. CDR1 WNHNN and CDR2 SYGVQD come from the germline V gene (reference sequence).

This clonotype showed up just a few times. The chain carries TRBV20-1 and TRBJ2-3; 13 positions match TRBD2. J lost 6 bases, V lost 5 bases, and 8 bases had no gene match. The CDR3 runs 15 residues. Germline values: CDR1 DFQATT, CDR2 SNEGSKA (reference sequence). CDR3 coding DNA: TGCAGTGCTGGACGGACTAGCGGGAGATCGGATACGCAGTATTTT. The encoded protein is CSAGRTSGRSDTQYF.

In this sample, this clonotype turned up many times. The V gene is TRBV7-8, the J gene TRBJ1-2; D gene ambiguous. Trimming removed 1 base at V and 2 bases at J, with 5 bases between. Germline assignment: CDR1 SGHVS and CDR2 FQNEAQ. The CDR3 consists of 13 residues. The CDR3 region has the DNA TGTGCCAGCAGCTTAGGAGTCAACTATGGCTACACCTTC. Translated, it gives CASSLGVNYGYTF.

This clonotype appeared a few times. The chain has TRBV18 and TRBJ2-1, with 8 nucleotides matching TRBD2. Losses at the gene ends were 3 bases for V and 0 bases for J; bases not matched to a gene: 7. The CDR3 contains 17 residues. Germline loops: CDR1 KGHSH, CDR2 LQKENI. The CDR3 is CASSPRTSGSSYNEQFF. The CDR3 region has the DNA TGTGCCAGCTCACCTCGCACTAGCGGCAGCTCCTACAATGAGCAGTTCTTC.

The chain uses TRBV7-9 and TRBJ2-4; 8 bases fit TRBD1. V lost 7 bases to trimming and J lost 6 bases; unmatched junction nucleotides: 11. The germline gives CDR1 SEHNR, CDR2 FQNEAQ (reference sequence). This CDR3 is 15 amino acids long. The CDR3 protein is CASTGPGTGGNIQYF. As DNA, the CDR3 is TGTGCCAGCACCGGGCCGGGAACAGGGGGAAACATTCAGTACTTC.

This clonotype occurred a few times. The V and J genes are TRBV29-1 and TRBJ1-5; D might be TRBD1 (6 bases). CDR1 and CDR2 (germline): SQVTM, ANQGSEA. Between the trimmed V and J ends, which lost 7 bases and 1 base, there was a span of 17 bases. The CDR3 runs 15 residues. The CDR3 here is CSARVGTTSNQPQHF. The CDR3 DNA is TGCAGCGCCAGAGTCGGGACAACGAGCAATCAGCCCCAGCATTTT. Full variable domain (missing parts from reference TRBV29-1 and TRBJ1-5): SAVISQKPSRDICQRGTSLTIQCQVDSQVTMMFWYRQQPGQSLTLIATANQGSEATYESGFVIDKFPISRPNLTFSTLTVSNMSPEDSSIYLCSARVGTTSNQPQHFGDGTRLSIL.

The chain combines TRBV3-1 with TRBJ2-4; D unresolved. The closer fit of TRBJ2-7 to the DNA end suggests the J call may be wrong. CDR1 LGHDT and CDR2 YNNKEL come from the germline V gene (reference sequence). This CDR3 has 13 amino acids. CDR3 DNA sequence: TGTGCCAGCAGCCAAGTCCCCTCCTACGAGCAGTACTTC. It codes for CASSQVPSYEQYF.

This chain links TRBV20-1 with TRBJ2-5, with 11 bases matching TRBD1. The length of the CDR3 is 15 residues. V was pared by 8 bases and J by 1 base, with 9 bases of the junction left unmatched. Germline loops: CDR1 DFQATT, CDR2 SNEGSKA (reference sequence). The CDR3 loop is CSPEGTGGFQETQYF. The CDR3 DNA is TGCAGTCCTGAAGGGACAGGGGGTTTCCAAGAGACCCAGTACTTC.

The chain recombines TRBV28 with TRBJ2-5; no definite D call. The J call may be wrong; the DNA end is better matched by TRBJ2-7. The CDR3 spans 12 residues. The germline V gene encodes CDR1 MDHEN and CDR2 SYDVKM. The CDR3 sequence is CASSFRRSEQYF. The CDR3 DNA sequence: TGTGCCAGCAGTTTTCGACGGAGCGAGCAGTACTTC.

V gene TRBV7-2 combines with J gene TRBJ2-3, with 8 bases lining up with TRBD2. V shed 1 base, J shed 11 bases, and the junction held 8 bases outside the gene matches. The CDR3 runs to 14 residues. The germline V gene encodes CDR1 SGHTA and CDR2 FQGNSA. The CDR3, as DNA: TGTGCCAGCAGCTTAGGGTCGGCGGCGGGAGGGCAGTATTTT. This gives the protein CASSLGSAAGGQYF.

The chain couples TRBV6-2 or TRBV6-3 to TRBJ1-1; the D gene is possibly TRBD1 (5 bases). Trimming took off 3 bases at V and 7 bases at J, with 9 bases between the two ends. This CDR3 contains 12 residues. The germline V gene has CDR1 MNHEY and CDR2 SVGEGT. CDR3 in amino acids: CASSYPGGEAFF. Here the CDR3 DNA reads TGTGCCAGCAGTTATCCGGGGGGTGAAGCTTTCTTT.

The chain recombines TRBV20-1 with TRBJ2-5; a possible D gene is TRBD1 (7 bases). The J call may be faulty, since TRBJ2-7 better matches the DNA end. The CDR3 is made up of 15 amino acids. Germline CDR1 is DFQATT and CDR2 is SNEGSKA (reference sequence). CDR3 nucleotides: TGCAGTGCTAGTAGTGGCGGGACAGTCGACGACGAGCAGTACTTC. It encodes CSASSGGTVDDEQYF.

This clonotype has more than one count but fewer than ten. The CDR3 coding sequence is TGCAGCGTCGCGGGCGGACCCTACAATGAGCAGTTCTTC. Translated, it gives CSVAGGPYNEQFF. V and J are TRBV29-1 and TRBJ2-1; tentative D call: TRBD2 (5 bases). Germline V gene sequence: CDR1 SQVTM, CDR2 ANQGSEA. Trimming removed 6 bases from V and 2 bases from J, with 11 bases in between. The CDR3 is made up of 13 amino acids.

This clonotype was counted a single time. The rearrangement uses TRBV28 and TRBJ2-1, with 10 bases fitting TRBD2. Germline loops: CDR1 MDHEN, CDR2 SYDVKM. The J segment lost 0 bases and the V segment lost 8 bases, leaving 7 bases of the junction unmatched. This CDR3 contains 16 residues. The CDR3 region has the DNA TGTGCCAGCGAAGGGGTAGCGGGAGGCTCCTACAATGAGCAGTTCTTC. It translates to CASEGVAGGSYNEQFF.

V is TRBV24-1 and J is TRBJ2-3, with 13 bases aligning to TRBD2. Per germline, CDR1 KGHDR and CDR2 SFDVKD. J lost 11 bases, V lost 9 bases, and 10 bases had no gene match. The CDR3 has 14 amino acids. CDR3: CATAQLAGGGRQYF. The CDR3 bases are TGTGCCACCGCCCAACTAGCGGGAGGGGGAAGGCAGTATTTT.

This clonotype showed up just a few times. The chain recombines TRBV7-9 with TRBJ2-7; D remains ambiguous. Germline V CDR1 and CDR2: SEHNR, FQNEAQ (reference sequence). CDR3 length: 13 amino acids. V lost 2 bases and J 4 bases, leaving 9 bases between the germline ends. CDR3: CASSLSGKYEQYF. DNA for the CDR3: TGTGCCAGCAGCTTATCGGGCAAGTACGAGCAGTACTTC.

The CDR3 is CASSEWRGGIPNEQFF. The CDR3 bases are TGCGCCAGCAGTGAGTGGAGGGGGGGGATCCCTAATGAGCAGTTCTTC. The rearrangement uses TRBV10-1 and TRBJ2-1, with D maybe TRBD2 (7 bases). The CDR3 sequence is 16 residues long. In germline, CDR1 is WNHNN, CDR2 SYGVQD (reference sequence). Trimming shortened V by 1 base and J by 7 bases, and 17 bases separated the two germline ends.

The chain is built from TRBV7-2 and TRBJ2-5; maybe TRBD2 (5 bases). Trimming took off 5 bases at V and 11 bases at J, with 27 bases between the two ends. Germline CDR1 reads SGHTA; CDR2 reads FQGNSA. The CDR3 totals 16 residues. The CDR3 DNA sequence: TGTGCCAGCAGCCCAGGAGGAGAGGCGATGCCCCTTGAGCAGTACTTC. Protein product: CASSPGGEAMPLEQYF.